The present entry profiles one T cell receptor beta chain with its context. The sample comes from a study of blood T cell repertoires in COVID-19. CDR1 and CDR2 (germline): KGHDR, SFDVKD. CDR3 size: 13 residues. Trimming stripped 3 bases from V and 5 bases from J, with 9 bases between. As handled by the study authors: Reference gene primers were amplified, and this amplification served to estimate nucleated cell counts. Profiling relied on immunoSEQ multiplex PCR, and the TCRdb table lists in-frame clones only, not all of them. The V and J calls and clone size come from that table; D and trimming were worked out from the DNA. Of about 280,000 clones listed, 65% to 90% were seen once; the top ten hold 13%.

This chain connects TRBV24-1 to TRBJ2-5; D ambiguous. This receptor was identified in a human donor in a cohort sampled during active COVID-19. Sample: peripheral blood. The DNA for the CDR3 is TGTGCCACCAGTGATCCTACTGTGGAGACCCAGTACTTC. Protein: CATSDPTVETQYF.